Presented here are 15 T cell receptor beta chains from one specimen sequenced in a study of patients and donors after allogeneic stem cell transplantation. TCRdb re-analysed the RT-PCR reads in MiXCR, keeping a single row per CDR3 protein. The sample includes hundreds of thousands of distinct CDR3 sequences, approximately 16% of them seen just once. The material sequenced was blood, either unsorted or a sorted T cell fraction (not recorded which). Receptors were obtained from a human donor who was either an allogeneic HSCT recipient or a stem cell or donor lymphocyte infusion donor (not recorded which). It is not recorded whose cells these are; they may come from a transplant donor.

In this sample, this clonotype turned up a few times. The genes are TRBV20-1 and TRBJ1-1, with D perhaps TRBD1 (5 bases). The CDR3 covers 14 residues. The germline V and J ends were trimmed by 0 bases and 1 base, with 9 bases remaining between them. The germline CDR1 and CDR2 sequences are DFQATT and SNEGSKA (reference sequence). Written as DNA, the CDR3 is TGCAGTGCTAGAGAAGGGACGGGGAACACTGAAGCTTTCTTT. Its translation is CSAREGTGNTEAFF.

The J gene is TRBJ2-4, the V gene TRBV5-1, with a weak D call TRBD2 (5 bases). Germline CDR1 and CDR2: SGHRS and YFSETQ. The CDR3 contains 16 residues. The V end was cut by 6 bases, the J end by 5 bases, with 21 bases between. For the CDR3, the DNA is TGCGCCAGCACGAAAGGGCTGTCGGCGGGTGAAAACATTCAGTACTTC. This gives the protein CASTKGLSAGENIQYF.

The J gene is TRBJ2-7, the V gene TRBV20-1; 8 positions match TRBD2. Germline V lookup: CDR1 DFQATT, CDR2 SNEGSKA (reference sequence). The CDR3 consists of 16 residues. Trimming removed 1 base from V and 1 base from J; junction bases left unmatched: 9. CDR3 amino acids: CSARGLRGGFSYEQYF. CDR3 DNA: TGCAGTGCTAGAGGCCTTCGCGGGGGGTTTTCCTACGAGCAGTACTTC.

V is TRBV25-1 and J is TRBJ2-7; D perhaps matches TRBD2 (5 bases). Germline-derived CDR1 and CDR2 are MGHDK and SYGVNS. This CDR3 is 16 amino acids long. V shed 5 bases and J shed 0 bases, with 17 bases lying between them. The chain's CDR3 is CASSTTPGGSSYEQYF. The CDR3 coding sequence is TGTGCCAGCAGTACTACCCCAGGAGGCAGCTCCTACGAGCAGTACTTC.

The sample holds a few counts of this clonotype. The rearrangement joins TRBV9 to TRBJ2-5; the match to TRBD2 covers 15 bases. The V gene end was trimmed by 3 bases and the J gene end by 1 base; junction bases not matched to a gene: 1. This CDR3 comprises 16 residues. The germline CDR1 and CDR2 sequences are SGDLS and YYNGEE. The CDR3 loop is CASSEGLAGGQETQYF. The CDR3 DNA is TGTGCCAGCAGCGAGGGACTAGCGGGAGGCCAAGAGACCCAGTACTTC.

This clonotype was found a few times. V gene TRBV3-1 combines with J gene TRBJ1-2, with TRBD1 matching over 7 bases. V shed 0 bases, J shed 2 bases, and the junction held 6 bases outside the gene matches. Germline V gene data show CDR1 as LGHDT and CDR2 as YNNKEL (reference sequence). This CDR3 spans 16 amino acids. The CDR3 region is CASSQDRDRSNYGYTF. CDR3 coding DNA: TGTGCCAGCAGCCAAGATCGGGACAGATCAAACTATGGCTACACCTTC. Supplemented by reference TRBV3-1 and TRBJ1-2, the full variable domain reads DTAVSQTPKYLVTQMGNDKSIKCEQNLGHDTMYWYKQDSKKFLKIMFSYNNKELIINETVPNRFSPKSPDKAHLNLHINSLELGDSAVYFCASSQDRDRSNYGYTFGSGTRLTVV.

This clonotype was counted only a few times. The rearrangement links TRBV5-5 to TRBJ1-5; D not resolved. Germline CDR1 and CDR2: SGHKS and YYEKEE (reference sequence). V shed 2 bases and J shed 5 bases, with 20 bases lying between them. CDR3 length: 17 residues. Written as DNA, the CDR3 is TGTGCCAGCAGCTTTGACGGAGAGCTCGGATTTCATCAGCCCCAGCATTTT. Translation gives CASSFDGELGFHQPQHF.

This clonotype has a count of ten or more. The DNA of the CDR3 is TGCGCCAGCAGCCCGTTGGGAGCTAGCTACACCTTC. Its protein product is CASSPLGASYTF. The chain links TRBV5-1 to TRBJ1-2; D is unclear. CDR3 length: 12 residues. CDR1 and CDR2 (germline): SGHRS, YFSETQ. V was shortened by 4 bases and J by 9 bases, with 13 bases between the two germline ends.

The sample holds a few counts of this clonotype. The chain recombines TRBV24-1 with TRBJ2-7, with 7 nucleotides matching TRBD1. Unmatched junction bases numbered 4, after V lost 4 bases and J lost 2 bases. From germline, CDR1 is KGHDR and CDR2 SFDVKD. The CDR3 spans 14 residues. The CDR3 nucleotides are TGTGCCACCAGTGACTCGGACAGGACCTACGAGCAGTACTTC. It specifies CATSDSDRTYEQYF.

The rearrangement uses TRBV7-3 and TRBJ2-2; 9 nucleotides agree with TRBD2. The CDR3 totals 17 residues. Losses at the gene ends were 4 bases for V and 3 bases for J; bases not matched to a gene: 9. Germline loops: CDR1 SGHTA, CDR2 FQGTGA. The CDR3: CASSYQAGGQDTGELFF. CDR3 coding DNA: TGTGCCAGCAGCTACCAGGCGGGGGGGCAGGACACCGGGGAGCTGTTTTTT. Looking up the rest from reference TRBV7-3 and TRBJ2-2 gives the full variable domain: GAGVSQTPSNKVTEKGKYVELRCDPISGHTALYWYRQSLGQGPEFLIYFQGTGAADDSGLPNDRFFAVRPEGSVSTLKIQRTERGDSAVYLCASSYQAGGQDTGELFFGEGSRLTVL.

This rearrangement joins TRBV2 to TRBJ2-4; D is possibly TRBD2 (6 bases). Trimming stripped 6 bases from V and 6 bases from J, with 15 bases between. The CDR3 length is 14 residues. Germline lookup yields CDR1 SNHLY and CDR2 FYNNEI. The CDR3 DNA reads TGTGCCAGCAGGGAAACTGGGGGAGGAAACATTCAGTACTTC. Translation: CASRETGGGNIQYF.

The V call is TRBV6-4, the J call TRBJ2-7; TRBD1 matches 8 bases. Germline V gene data show CDR1 as MRHNA and CDR2 as SNTAGT. The CDR3 has 15 residues. Trimming took 5 bases from V and 1 from J; bases not matched to a gene: 7. This chain's CDR3 is CASSNGQGPSYEQYF. CDR3 coding DNA: TGTGCCAGCAGTAACGGACAGGGCCCATCCTACGAGCAGTACTTC.

The chain has TRBV25-1 and TRBJ2-2; D unresolved. Trimming left V 0 bases short and J 4 bases short, with 12 bases between. The CDR3 is 16 amino acids. Germline assignment: CDR1 MGHDK and CDR2 SYGVNS. The CDR3 DNA sequence: TGTGCCAGCAGTGAATATTTAGGGCAGTTCACCGGGGAGCTGTTTTTT. It specifies CASSEYLGQFTGELFF.

This chain joins TRBV10-3 and TRBJ2-3; weak D call: TRBD2 (6 bases). Trimming stripped 7 bases from V and 4 bases from J, with 18 bases between. There are 15 residues in the CDR3. The germline V gene has CDR1 ENHRY and CDR2 SYGVKD. CDR3 in amino acids: CAIMSGREIADTQYF. DNA of the CDR3: TGTGCCATCATGTCGGGTCGGGAGATCGCAGATACGCAGTATTTT.

The chain has TRBV20-1 and TRBJ2-3, with D hard to call. Trimming removed 2 bases at V and 0 bases at J, with 12 bases between. Germline V gene sequence: CDR1 DFQATT, CDR2 SNEGSKA (reference sequence). This CDR3 is 15 amino acids long. The CDR3 loop reads CSARFGGSSTDTQYF. CDR3 coding DNA: TGCAGTGCTAGATTTGGTGGTTCCAGCACAGATACGCAGTATTTT.